This T cell receptor beta chain originates from a study of control samples from healthy donors and cancer patients. Deletions cut 6 bases from V and 5 bases from J, with 7 bases between. The germline V gene has CDR1 SGHNT and CDR2 YENEEA. The CDR3 is made up of 11 amino acids. The protocol was immunoSEQ multiplex PCR, while the TCRdb copy is restricted to in-frame clones and leaves out a portion. The top ten clones hold roughly 5.6% of a sample with 50,000 to 75,000 clones, almost 90% of them seen once. The J gene is TRBJ2-5, the V gene TRBV11-3; D unresolved. The sequenced material came from PBMCs. The source is a man aged 55 to 70 with colorectal cancer. The CDR3 loop reads CASSLMETQYF. The CDR3 bases are TGTGCCAGCAGTTTAATGGAGACCCAGTACTTC.